Each of the 22 T cell receptor beta chains below was sequenced from the same sample in a study of cytomegalovirus exposure and HLA in healthy donors. The PCR ran on 60 Vbeta and 13 Jbeta primers. TCRdb's copy holds only in-frame clones and misses some; the assay was immunoSEQ multiplex PCR. Among 150,000 or so clones listed, 65% to 80% were seen once. Sequencing input: PBMCs. The receptors shown here come from a middle-aged woman in good health and CMV-seropositive.

This chain joins TRBV7-2 and TRBJ2-3, with D tentatively TRBD2 (5 bases). Trimming left V 3 bases short and J 3 bases short, with 13 bases between. The CDR3 has 15 residues. Per the germline V gene, CDR1 is SGHTA and CDR2 is FQGNSA. Written as DNA, the CDR3 is TGTGCCAGCAGCTTCCGACGGGGTGGGACAGATACGCAGTATTTT. It encodes CASSFRRGGTDTQYF.

On this clone itself: The sample carries other DNA sequences with the same CDR3. The V and J genes are TRBV7-9 and TRBJ1-2, with D unresolved. In germline, CDR1 is SEHNR, CDR2 FQNEAQ (reference sequence). The CDR3 totals 13 residues. V was clipped by 3 bases and J by 6 bases, with 11 bases between them. CDR3 DNA sequence: TGTGCCAGCAGCTTTAGTGAGAGCGATGGCTACACCTTC. This sequence encodes CASSFSESDGYTF. Variable domain in full (rest from reference TRBV7-9 and TRBJ1-2): DTGVSQNPRHKITKRGQNVTFRCDPISEHNRLYWYRQTLGQGPEFLTYFQNEAQLEKSRLLSDRFSAERPKGSFSTLEIQRTEQGDSAMYLCASSFSESDGYTFGSGTRLTVV.

The chain links TRBV27 to TRBJ1-2, with a possible D match to TRBD1 (6 bases). The germline V and J ends were trimmed by 8 bases and 8 bases, with 15 bases remaining between them. Germline lookup yields CDR1 MNHEY and CDR2 SMNVEV (reference sequence). This CDR3 contains 12 residues. This CDR3 is CASYRVGGGYTF. CDR3 bases: TGTGCCAGCTACAGGGTCGGGGGGGGCTACACCTTC.

This chain joins TRBV7-2 and TRBJ1-2; weak D call: TRBD1 (6 bases). Trimming stripped 4 bases from V and 0 bases from J, with 12 bases between. This CDR3 is built from 15 residues. Germline CDR1 reads SGHTA; CDR2 reads FQGNSA. The CDR3 is CASSSRDTANYGYTF. CDR3 nucleotide sequence: TGTGCCAGCAGCTCCCGGGACACCGCTAACTATGGCTACACCTTC.

As concerns this clone: At one of its ends the junction is not consistent with the germline gene, which may arise from a read error. The V and J genes are TRBV2 and TRBJ1-2; D is ambiguous. CDR3 length: 12 residues. Germline lookup yields CDR1 SNHLY and CDR2 FYNNEI. This CDR3 is CVSKEAAGGYTF. The CDR3, as DNA: TGTGTCAGCAAGGAGGCTGCGGGTGGCTACACCTTC.

This chain uses TRBV6-5 with TRBJ1-6; 10 bases align to TRBD1. The V gene end was trimmed by 5 bases and the J gene end by 13 bases; junction bases not matched to a gene: 8. The CDR3 contains 14 residues. Germline V gene lookup returns CDR1 MNHEY and CDR2 SVGAGI. CDR3 sequence: CASSEGTGAPPLHF. CDR3 DNA sequence: TGTGCCAGCAGTGAAGGGACAGGGGCTCCCCCCCTCCACTTT.

The chain has TRBV28 and TRBJ1-2, with a weak D call TRBD1 (5 bases). The ends were cut back, 6 bases at V and 3 bases at J, with 14 bases in the middle. The germline gives CDR1 MDHEN, CDR2 SYDVKM. The CDR3 has 14 amino acids. The CDR3 region has the DNA TGTGCCAGCAGAGGTGGGGCGGTGGACTATGGCTACACCTTC. Translation: CASRGGAVDYGYTF.

The chain is built from TRBV2 and TRBJ2-3, with D possibly matching TRBD1 (5 bases). Germline lookup yields CDR1 SNHLY and CDR2 FYNNEI. Trimming removed 7 bases at V and 2 bases at J, with 19 bases between. The CDR3 has 16 residues. The CDR3: CASNGFGQKNTDTQYF. The CDR3 DNA reads TGTGCCAGCAACGGATTTGGACAAAAGAACACAGATACGCAGTATTTT.

This clone was seen a single time. The J gene is TRBJ1-1, the V gene TRBV5-1; 8 positions agree with TRBD1. Germline trimming cut 2 bases from V and 1 base from J; bases unmatched to any gene: 7. The CDR3 contains 16 residues. CDR1 is SGHRS, CDR2 YFSETQ, per germline. The chain's CDR3 is CASSFGTGVPNTEAFF. CDR3 DNA sequence: TGCGCCAGCAGCTTTGGGACAGGAGTTCCGAACACTGAAGCTTTCTTT. The whole variable domain, filled in from reference TRBV5-1 and TRBJ1-1, reads KAGVTQTPRYLIKTRGQQVTLSCSPISGHRSVSWYQQTPGQGLQFLFEYFSETQRNKGNFPGRFSGRQFSNSRSEMNVSTLELGDSALYLCASSFGTGVPNTEAFFGQGTRLTVV.

V and J are TRBV6-6 and TRBJ1-4; 7 nucleotides agree with TRBD1. The CDR3 extends over 13 amino acids. CDR1 and CDR2 (germline): MNHNY, SVGAGI (reference sequence). V shed 6 bases and J 8 bases; nucleotides not matched to a gene: 6. CDR3 in amino acids: CASRTGFREKLFF. CDR3 bases: TGTGCCAGCAGGACAGGGTTTCGGGAAAAACTGTTTTTT.

This chain joins TRBV5-1 and TRBJ1-1, with 9 positions matching TRBD1. V lost 2 bases to trimming and J lost 3 bases; unmatched junction nucleotides: 2. From germline, CDR1 is SGHRS and CDR2 YFSETQ. The CDR3 totals 14 residues. This CDR3 reads CASSFGTGYTEAFF. CDR3 bases: TGCGCCAGCAGCTTTGGGACAGGGTACACTGAAGCTTTCTTT.

The genes are TRBV4-1 and TRBJ1-5, with TRBD1 as a possible D gene (5 bases). Trimming removed 0 bases at V and 2 bases at J, with 8 bases between. This CDR3 spans 15 amino acids. CDR1 and CDR2 from the germline V gene are MGHRA and YSYEKL. CDR3: CASSQEGGGNQPQHF. CDR3 nucleotide sequence: TGCGCCAGCAGCCAAGAGGGAGGGGGCAATCAGCCCCAGCATTTT.

V and J are TRBV5-6 and TRBJ2-5; 8 bases map to TRBD2. Germline assignment: CDR1 SGHDT and CDR2 YYEEEE. The CDR3 is 15 residues long. V lost 4 bases, J lost 4 bases, and 9 bases stayed unmatched. CDR3 amino acids: CASSPGTRGLETQYF. CDR3 bases: TGTGCCAGCAGCCCCGGGACTAGGGGCCTAGAGACCCAGTACTTC.

This rearrangement joins TRBV6-1 to TRBJ2-3; D is perhaps TRBD2 (6 bases). The CDR3 totals 16 residues. Germline CDR1 MNHNS, CDR2 SASEGT. V shed 4 bases and J shed 2 bases, with 16 bases lying between them. CDR3 DNA: TGTGCCAGCAGTGGCCTACCGGGGGATTTCACAGATACGCAGTATTTT. It codes for CASSGLPGDFTDTQYF.

Turning to this clone: Relative to the germline gene, one junction end is altered; a read error may explain this. CDR3 region: CATSSFRTAREQCF. CDR3 bases: TGTGCCACCAGCAGTTTTCGGACGGCGCGGGAGCAGTGCTTC. The chain links TRBV15 to TRBJ2-7, with 7 positions matching TRBD2. There are 14 residues in the CDR3. The V gene's germline CDR1 is LNHNV and CDR2 YYDKDF (reference sequence).

This clone was picked up one time. This specimen includes other DNA sequences encoding the same CDR3. This rearrangement joins TRBV5-1 to TRBJ2-5, with 8 positions matching TRBD2. The length of the CDR3 is 14 residues. V lost 2 bases and J lost 5; bases outside the gene matches: 5. Germline V gives CDR1 SGHRS, CDR2 YFSETQ. The CDR3 reads CASSLAGVSETQYF. CDR3 bases: TGCGCCAGCAGCTTAGCGGGGGTCTCGGAGACCCAGTACTTC.

The V gene is TRBV19, the J gene TRBJ1-2, with TRBD1 matching 9 bases. The germline V gene encodes CDR1 LNHDA and CDR2 SQIVND (reference sequence). The CDR3 runs 16 residues. The ends lost 6 bases at V and 6 bases at J; junction bases unmatched: 14. DNA of the CDR3: TGTGCCAGTAGGCCCCTCCAAGGGACAGGGCTGGATGGCTACACCTTC. This sequence encodes CASRPLQGTGLDGYTF.

The chain joins TRBV2 to TRBJ1-1, with D unresolved. From germline, CDR1 is SNHLY and CDR2 FYNNEI. V gave up 8 bases and J gave up 0 bases, with 7 bases separating them. The CDR3 is made up of 12 amino acids. CDR3 in amino acids: CASRGLNTEAFF. The CDR3 coding sequence is TGTGCCAGCCGCGGATTGAACACTGAAGCTTTCTTT.

The chain couples TRBV6-1 to TRBJ1-3; D is unclear. V was shortened by 9 bases and J by 0 bases, with 6 bases between the two germline ends. Germline V gives CDR1 MNHNS, CDR2 SASEGT. This CDR3 has 12 amino acids. CDR3 DNA sequence: TGTGCCAGTACAGCCTCTGGAAACACCATATATTTT. Protein: CASTASGNTIYF.

The V and J genes are TRBV6-6 and TRBJ1-5, with no clear D. The CDR3 has 15 amino acids. The V end was cut by 11 bases, the J end by 4 bases, with 21 bases between. Germline V lookup: CDR1 MNHNY, CDR2 SVGAGI (reference sequence). This CDR3 is CASAIGRGVNQPQHF. The CDR3 nucleotides read TGTGCCTCCGCGATTGGGCGCGGGGTTAATCAGCCCCAGCATTTT.

Concerning this clone itself: The junction shows a germline mismatch at one end, possibly a read error. The rearrangement links TRBV6-5 to TRBJ2-4; TRBD2 might be the D (5 bases). The CDR3 consists of 13 residues. Germline-derived CDR1 and CDR2 are MNHEY and SVGAGI. The CDR3 DNA follows: TGTGCCAGCAGACCGGGGATGGGAAACAGTCAGTACTTC. Translating it yields CASRPGMGNSQYF.

The CDR3 DNA reads TGTGCCAGCAGCCAAGATTTTCGGACTAGCGAGACCGGGGAGCTGTTTTTT. This codes for CASSQDFRTSETGELFF. This sequence joins TRBV4-2 and TRBJ2-2; 9 bases are shared with TRBD2. The CDR3 sequence is 17 residues long. V lost 0 bases to trimming and J lost 5 bases; unmatched junction nucleotides: 7. The germline gives CDR1 LGHNA, CDR2 YNFKEQ.